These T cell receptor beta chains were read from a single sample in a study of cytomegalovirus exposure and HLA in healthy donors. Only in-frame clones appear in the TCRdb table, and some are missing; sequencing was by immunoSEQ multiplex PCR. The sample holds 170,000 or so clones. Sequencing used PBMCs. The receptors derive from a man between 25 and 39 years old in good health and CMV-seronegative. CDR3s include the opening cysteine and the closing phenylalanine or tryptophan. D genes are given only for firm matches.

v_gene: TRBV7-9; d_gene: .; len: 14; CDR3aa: CASSFPDKHNEQFF
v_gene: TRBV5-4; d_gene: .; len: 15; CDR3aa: CASSLSGYESYEQYF
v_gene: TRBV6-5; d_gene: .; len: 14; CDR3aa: CASSGGSGANVLTF
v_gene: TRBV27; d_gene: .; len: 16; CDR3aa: CASRGGRTPAYNEQFF
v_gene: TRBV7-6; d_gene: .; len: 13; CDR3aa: CASSRTGGGEQYF
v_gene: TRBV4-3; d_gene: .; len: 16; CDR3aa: CASSQDLRVSNQPQHF
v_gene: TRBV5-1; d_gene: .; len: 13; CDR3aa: CASSLNTNRQAFF
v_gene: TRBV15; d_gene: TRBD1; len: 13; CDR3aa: CATSRGTGYGYTF
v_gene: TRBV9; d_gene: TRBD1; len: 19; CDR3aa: CASSGPRSRQGGSTSEAFF
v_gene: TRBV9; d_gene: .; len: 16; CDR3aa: CASSVGGGAGTYEQYF
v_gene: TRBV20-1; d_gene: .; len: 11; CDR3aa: CSARDSGELFF
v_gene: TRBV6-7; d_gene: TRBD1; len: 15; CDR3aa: CASSYGGQGEGEQYF
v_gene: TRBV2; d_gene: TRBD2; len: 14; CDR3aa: CASREGLAAYEQYF
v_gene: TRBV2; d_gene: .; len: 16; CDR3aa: CASSDALVRPSRGRYF
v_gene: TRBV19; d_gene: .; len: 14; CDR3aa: CASSTTVYTGELFF
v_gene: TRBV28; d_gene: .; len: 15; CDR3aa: CASSFMRYSNQPQHF
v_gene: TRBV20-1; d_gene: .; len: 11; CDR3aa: CSATGVDEQFF
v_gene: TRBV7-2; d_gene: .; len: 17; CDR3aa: CASSPISLQITQETQYF
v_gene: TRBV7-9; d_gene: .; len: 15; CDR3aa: CASSRDGHRGDTQYF
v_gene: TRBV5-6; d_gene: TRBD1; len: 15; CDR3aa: CASSVPGQGPYEQYF
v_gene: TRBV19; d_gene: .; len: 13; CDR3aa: CASSILTLPGLFF
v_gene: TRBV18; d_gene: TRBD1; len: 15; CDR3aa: CASSPAARGDYGYTF
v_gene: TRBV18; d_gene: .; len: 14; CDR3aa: CASSPFFSTDTQYF
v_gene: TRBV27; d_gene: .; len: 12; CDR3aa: CASSSPERTQYF
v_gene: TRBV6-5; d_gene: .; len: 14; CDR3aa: CASSYATGPYEQYF
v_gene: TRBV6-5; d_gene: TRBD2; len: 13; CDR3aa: CASSLTSGYEQFF
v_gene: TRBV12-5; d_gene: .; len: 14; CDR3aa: CASGDGLSSYEQYF
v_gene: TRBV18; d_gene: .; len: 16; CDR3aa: CASSPRQFATNEKLFF
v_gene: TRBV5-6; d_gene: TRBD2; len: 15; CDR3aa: CASSWGQLLAGRQFF
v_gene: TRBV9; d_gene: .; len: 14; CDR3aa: CASSVAGGPEMQYF
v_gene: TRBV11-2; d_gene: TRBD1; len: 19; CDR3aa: CASKRNGPGQGFRSEKLFF
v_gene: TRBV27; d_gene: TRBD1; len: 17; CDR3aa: CASSLSTGEIITDTQYF
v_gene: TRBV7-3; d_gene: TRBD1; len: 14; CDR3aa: CASSDNTGTDGYTF
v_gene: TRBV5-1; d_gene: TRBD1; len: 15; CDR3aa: CASSLTGGHSYEQYF
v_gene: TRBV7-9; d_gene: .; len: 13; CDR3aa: CASSLAAVNEQFF
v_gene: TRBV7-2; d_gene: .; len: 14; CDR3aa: CASSLQGSNYGYTF
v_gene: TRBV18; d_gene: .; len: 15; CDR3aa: CASSPGQGGTDTQYF
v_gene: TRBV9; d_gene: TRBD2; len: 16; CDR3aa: CASSARRLAGAREQYF
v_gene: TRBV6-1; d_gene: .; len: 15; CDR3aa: CASSVALAASYEQYF
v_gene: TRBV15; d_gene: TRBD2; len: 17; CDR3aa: CATSRPIAGGLNNEQFF
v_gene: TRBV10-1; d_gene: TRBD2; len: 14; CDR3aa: CASSSGSSPGELFF
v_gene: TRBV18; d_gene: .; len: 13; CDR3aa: CASSPGADYGYTF
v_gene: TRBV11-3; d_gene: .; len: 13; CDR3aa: CASSLRGTDAQYF
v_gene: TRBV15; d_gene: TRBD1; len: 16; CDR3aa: CATSPLGQGITYEQYF
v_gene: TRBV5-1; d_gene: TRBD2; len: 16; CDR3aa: CASSLALAGGQDTQYF
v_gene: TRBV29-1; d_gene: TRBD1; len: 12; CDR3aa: CSVPGQNYEQYF
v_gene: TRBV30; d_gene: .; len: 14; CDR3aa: CAWRTGTNTGELFF
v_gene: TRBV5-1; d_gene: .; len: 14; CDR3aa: CASSLSEASYEQYF
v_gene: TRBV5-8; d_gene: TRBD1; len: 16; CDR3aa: CASKIWTGDFSYGYTF
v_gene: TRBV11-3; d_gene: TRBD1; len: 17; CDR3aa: CASSLAGTGGSTDTQYF
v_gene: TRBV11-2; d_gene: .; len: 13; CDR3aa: CASSFLQGNEQYF
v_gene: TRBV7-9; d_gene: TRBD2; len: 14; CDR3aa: CASSISGLADEQFF
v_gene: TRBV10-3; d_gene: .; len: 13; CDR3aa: CAIRRDSNQPQHF
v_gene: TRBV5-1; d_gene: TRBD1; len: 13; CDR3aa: CASSGQGLLEQYF
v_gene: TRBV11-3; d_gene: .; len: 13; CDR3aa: CASSSGSYNEQFF
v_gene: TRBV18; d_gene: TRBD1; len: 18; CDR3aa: CASSQSTGSYLPNEKLFF
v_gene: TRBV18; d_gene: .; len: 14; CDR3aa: CASSLLDRNQPQHF
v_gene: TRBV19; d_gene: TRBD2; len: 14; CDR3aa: CASRSGRAYNEQFF
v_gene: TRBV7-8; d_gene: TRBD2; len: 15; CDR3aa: CASSPREGKEETQYF
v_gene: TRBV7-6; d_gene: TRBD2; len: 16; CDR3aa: CASSLRGLADSYEQYF